This TCR beta chain was profiled in a study of OX40 agonist ivuxolimab in advanced cancers. As for the study in general: Treatment received earlier with anti-PD-1, anti-PD-L1 or anti-CTLA-4 agents was allowed, and over 30% had some. Broader study findings: More expanded clones were seen, on average, in CD8+ T cells than in CD4+.

In the case of this clone: Its cognate antigen is unknown.

Germline V CDR1 and CDR2: SGDLS, YYNGEE. The trim removed 5 bases at V and 2 bases at J, leaving 4 bases unmatched. The CDR3 is made up of 14 amino acids. Profiling relied on immunoSEQ multiplex PCR, and the TCRdb table lists in-frame clones only, not all of them. Of tens of thousands of clones in the sample, approximately 81% were seen once. Sequenced material: CD4+ or CD8+ T cells sorted from blood, taken in a trial of the OX40 agonist ivuxolimab. V usage is TRBV9 and J usage is TRBJ2-5, with 9 bases matching TRBD2. The source is an adult with an advanced solid tumor such as melanoma, head and neck, liver or kidney cancer. The CDR3 region has the DNA TGTGCCAGCAGTAGCGGGGGAACTCAAGAGACCCAGTACTTC. Translating it yields CASSSGGTQETQYF. Looking up the rest from reference TRBV9 and TRBJ2-5 gives the full variable domain: DSGVTQTPKHLITATGQRVTLRCSPRSGDLSVYWYQQSLDQGLQFLIQYYNGEERAKGNILERFSAQQFPDLHSELNLSSLELGDSALYFCASSSGGTQETQYFGPGTRLLVL.